One TCR beta chain is described in this entry. These data come from a study of blood T cell repertoires in COVID-19. Overall study context: From the United States, Italy and Spain came samples of acute and convalescent COVID-19. The analysed material was cDNA or gDNA that came from T cells, B-cell-depleted T cells, or PBMCs.

Per the study methods: Using reference gene primer amplification, nucleated cell counts were estimated. TCRdb's table, derived via immunoSEQ multiplex PCR, lists solely in-frame clones and lacks some. Clone size and the V and J calls come from that table; the DNA yielded D and trimming. The sample lists approximately 51,000 clones; 70% to 85% were seen once. The CDR3 length is 17 residues. The TCR comes from a human donor in a cohort sampled during active COVID-19. The sequenced material came from peripheral blood. The rearrangement joins TRBV12-1 to TRBJ2-1; TRBD2 reflects the table's D call only, with no check against the DNA. TRBV12-1 is a listed pseudogene. The CDR3 bases are TGTGCCAGCAGCCCTCGGACTAGCGGGAGGATAGTCACTGAGCAGTTCTTC. Amino acid sequence: CASSPRTSGRIVTEQFF.